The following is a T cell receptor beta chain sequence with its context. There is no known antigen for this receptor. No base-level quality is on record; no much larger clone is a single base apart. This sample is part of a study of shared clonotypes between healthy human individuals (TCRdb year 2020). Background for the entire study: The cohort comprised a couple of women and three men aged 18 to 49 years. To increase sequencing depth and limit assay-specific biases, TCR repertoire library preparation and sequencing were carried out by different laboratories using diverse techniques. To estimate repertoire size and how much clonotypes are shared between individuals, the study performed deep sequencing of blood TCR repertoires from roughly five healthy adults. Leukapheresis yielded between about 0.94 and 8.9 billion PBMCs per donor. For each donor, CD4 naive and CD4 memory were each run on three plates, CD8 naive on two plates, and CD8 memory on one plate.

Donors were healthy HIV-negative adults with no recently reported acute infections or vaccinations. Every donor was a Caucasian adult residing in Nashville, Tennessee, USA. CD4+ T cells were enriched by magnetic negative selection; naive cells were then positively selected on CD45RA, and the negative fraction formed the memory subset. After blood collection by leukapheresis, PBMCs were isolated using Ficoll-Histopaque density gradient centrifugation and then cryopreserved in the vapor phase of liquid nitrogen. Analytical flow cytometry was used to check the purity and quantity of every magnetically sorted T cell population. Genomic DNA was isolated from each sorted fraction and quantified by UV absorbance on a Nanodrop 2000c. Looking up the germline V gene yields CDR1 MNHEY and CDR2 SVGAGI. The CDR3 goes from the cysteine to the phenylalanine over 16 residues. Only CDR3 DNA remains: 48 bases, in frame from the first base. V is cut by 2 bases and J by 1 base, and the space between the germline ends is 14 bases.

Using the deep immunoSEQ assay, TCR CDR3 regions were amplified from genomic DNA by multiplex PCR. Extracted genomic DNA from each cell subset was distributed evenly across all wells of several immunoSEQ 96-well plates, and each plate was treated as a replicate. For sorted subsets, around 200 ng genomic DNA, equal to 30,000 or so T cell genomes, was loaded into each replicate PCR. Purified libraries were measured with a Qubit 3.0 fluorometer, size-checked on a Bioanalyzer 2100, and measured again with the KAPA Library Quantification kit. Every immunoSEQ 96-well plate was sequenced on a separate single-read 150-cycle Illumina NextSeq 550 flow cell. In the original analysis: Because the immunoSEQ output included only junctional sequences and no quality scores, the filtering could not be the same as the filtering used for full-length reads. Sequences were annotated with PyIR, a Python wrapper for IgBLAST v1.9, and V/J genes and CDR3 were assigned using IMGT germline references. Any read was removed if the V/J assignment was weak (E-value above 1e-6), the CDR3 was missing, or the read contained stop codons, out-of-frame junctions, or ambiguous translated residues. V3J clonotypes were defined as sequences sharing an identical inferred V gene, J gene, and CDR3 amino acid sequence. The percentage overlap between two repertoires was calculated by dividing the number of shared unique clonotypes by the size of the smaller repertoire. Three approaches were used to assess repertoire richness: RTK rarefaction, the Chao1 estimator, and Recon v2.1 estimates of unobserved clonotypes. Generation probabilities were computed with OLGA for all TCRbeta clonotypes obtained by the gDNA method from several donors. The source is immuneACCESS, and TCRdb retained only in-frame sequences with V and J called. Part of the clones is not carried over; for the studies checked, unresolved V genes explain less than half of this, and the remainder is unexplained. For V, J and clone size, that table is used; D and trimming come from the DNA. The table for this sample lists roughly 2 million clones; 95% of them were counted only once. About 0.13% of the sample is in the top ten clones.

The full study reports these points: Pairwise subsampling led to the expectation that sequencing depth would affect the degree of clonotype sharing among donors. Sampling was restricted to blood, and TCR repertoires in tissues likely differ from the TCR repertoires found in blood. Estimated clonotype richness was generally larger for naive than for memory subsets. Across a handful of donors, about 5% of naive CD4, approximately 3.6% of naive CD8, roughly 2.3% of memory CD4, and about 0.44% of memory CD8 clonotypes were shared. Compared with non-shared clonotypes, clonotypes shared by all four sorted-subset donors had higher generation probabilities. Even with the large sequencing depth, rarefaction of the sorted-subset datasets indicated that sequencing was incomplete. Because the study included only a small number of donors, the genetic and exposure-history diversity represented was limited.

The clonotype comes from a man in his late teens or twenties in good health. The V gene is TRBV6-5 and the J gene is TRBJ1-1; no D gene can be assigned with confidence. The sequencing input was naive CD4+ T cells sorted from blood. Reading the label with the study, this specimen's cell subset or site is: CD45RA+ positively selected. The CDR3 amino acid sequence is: CASSYRSRGGNTEAFF. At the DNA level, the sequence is TGTGCCAGCAGTTACCGCTCGCGCGGAGGGAACACTGAAGCTTTCTTT.